The clone carrying this TCR beta chain was seen just once. What it binds is not known. This may come from a read error, since a much larger clone is one base off. Each ophthalmopathy patient scored at least 3 on the Clinical Activity Score and at least 4 on NOSPECS grade, with duration under 3 months. Lactation, pregnancy, other autoimmune disease or uncontrolled infection led to exclusion of patients. Diagnostic decisions used clinical symptoms, serum thyroxine and TRAb, thyroid ultrasound and orbital computed tomography. The CDR3 has 14 amino acids. Germline V gene data show CDR1 as GTSNPN and CDR2 as SVGIG (reference sequence). The CDR3 regions of TCR beta were amplified from RNA transcripts. Researchers ran a first-round RT-PCR on the TCR CDR3 using the HTBI primer set. One entry per CDR3 protein, called by TCRdb with MiXCR from the multiplex PCR reads. This table has roughly 520,000 distinct CDR3 sequences, roughly a quarter appearing once.

These data are taken from a study of T cells in Graves' hyperthyroidism and ophthalmopathy. General study findings and limits: In the blood, most expanded thyroid clonotypes above 0.001 appeared as well.

The chain joins TRBV30 to TRBJ1-1; a possible D gene is TRBD1 (5 bases). Sequencing input: blood. The receptor was derived from a woman in her twenties or thirties with Graves' ophthalmopathy. The DNA of the CDR3 is TGTGCCTGGAGTGTACTCAGGGCGAACACTGAAGCTTGCTTT. Encoded protein: CAWSVLRANTEACF.